The 19 T cell receptor beta chains below all came from one sample that was sequenced in a study of post-analysis software for immune sequencing data. For these receptors, no antigen is known. Study-level points and caveats: TRBV5-6, TRBV5-1 and TRBV20-1 were among 4 or 5 TRBV segments more frequent in patients than controls.

The library was made from cDNA and included unique molecular identifiers. TCRdb reanalysed the PCR reads using MiXCR and keeps one entry per CDR3 protein. The profile shows hundreds of thousands of distinct CDR3 sequences, nearly 45% of them singletons. Sequencing was carried out using blood. All receptors come from a girl aged 10 to 17 with multiple sclerosis.

This clonotype was observed a few times. A junction boundary mismatches the germline segment, possibly from a read error. CDR3 protein: CASSQSSGSYEQYF. The DNA for the CDR3 is TGCGCCAGTAGCCAGTCCTCCGGGAGCTACGAGCAGTACTTC. This chain joins TRBV4-1 and TRBJ2-7; a possible D gene is TRBD2 (6 bases). The germline gives CDR1 MGHRA, CDR2 YSYEKL. The CDR3 has 14 residues.

The genes are TRBV7-2 and TRBJ2-5; D is perhaps TRBD1 (6 bases). The germline gives CDR1 SGHTA, CDR2 FQGNSA. This CDR3 region has 13 residues. V lost 4 bases and J 5 bases, leaving 11 bases between the germline ends. The CDR3 sequence is CASSWSDRETQYF. In DNA form, the CDR3 reads TGTGCCAGCAGCTGGAGTGACAGGGAGACCCAGTACTTC.

This sequence joins TRBV7-2 and TRBJ2-4, with D unresolved. Gene TRBJ2-7 matches the end of the DNA better, so the J call may be wrong. Germline V lookup: CDR1 SGHTA, CDR2 FQGNSA. The CDR3 is 13 amino acids. The CDR3 protein is CASSSGNAYEQYF. The CDR3 nucleotides are TGTGCCAGCAGCTCAGGAAATGCCTACGAGCAGTACTTC.

This clonotype was counted between two and nine times. The genes are TRBV7-3 and TRBJ2-3; D unresolved. The CDR3 has 15 residues. CDR1 and CDR2 (germline): SGHTA, FQGTGA. The germline V and J ends were trimmed by 6 bases and 0 bases, with 13 bases remaining between them. Here the CDR3 reads CASSLAPASTDTQYF. DNA of the CDR3: TGTGCCAGCAGTCTCGCGCCAGCTAGCACAGATACGCAGTATTTT. The entire variable domain, with the rest obtained from reference TRBV7-3 and TRBJ2-3, is as follows: GAGVSQTPSNKVTEKGKYVELRCDPISGHTALYWYRQSLGQGPEFLIYFQGTGAADDSGLPNDRFFAVRPEGSVSTLKIQRTERGDSAVYLCASSLAPASTDTQYFGPGTRLTVL.

A remark on this clonotype: Just one base apart from a much larger clone, this may be a read error. The chain carries TRBV11-2 and TRBJ2-7; D call uncertain. The CDR3 is 11 amino acids. The V end lost 5 bases, the J end lost 3 bases, and 5 bases lay between the germline ends. Germline assignment: CDR1 SGHAT and CDR2 FQNNGV. As DNA, the CDR3 is TGTGCCAGCAGCCCCGTCTACGAGCAGTACTTC. This codes for CASSPVYEQYF.

Only a few counts were recorded for this clonotype. This chain links TRBV20-1 with TRBJ2-7; tentatively, D is TRBD1 or TRBD2 (5 bases each). The ends were cut back, 4 bases at V and 3 bases at J, with 13 bases in the middle. Germline V CDR1 and CDR2: DFQATT, SNEGSKA (reference sequence). The CDR3 totals 13 residues. DNA for the CDR3: TGCAGTGCTACCCCCGAGGGGTTCTACGAGCAGTACTTC. Its protein product is CSATPEGFYEQYF.

This clonotype was counted between two and nine times. The rearrangement joins TRBV20-1 to TRBJ2-7; tentatively, D is TRBD1 (6 bases). V lost 6 bases, J lost 2 bases, and 20 bases lay in between. The CDR3 is made up of 15 amino acids. Germline CDR1 is DFQATT and CDR2 is SNEGSKA (reference sequence). The CDR3 region has the DNA TGCAGTGCAAATAGCCGGGACATGACTACCTACGAGCAGTACTTC. It is translated as CSANSRDMTTYEQYF.

This clonotype was counted only a few times. One end of the junction does not line up with germline, which may come from a read error. The gene calls are TRBV10-3 and TRBJ1-2; TRBD1 agrees at 7 bases. This CDR3 region has 13 residues. Germline loops: CDR1 ENHRY, CDR2 SYGVKD. CDR3 sequence (DNA): TGTGCCATCAGTGATTACAGGGGTGATGGCAACACCTTC. Residues: CAISDYRGDGNTF.

CDR3 in DNA: TGCGCCAGCTCGTCGCCTACCGGGACAGGGAACTACGAGCAGTACTTC. It translates to CASSSPTGTGNYEQYF. The gene calls are TRBV5-1 and TRBJ2-7; 9 bases fit TRBD1. Germline CDR1 and CDR2: SGHRS and YFSETQ. Losses at the gene ends were 7 bases for V and 3 bases for J; bases not matched to a gene: 14. The CDR3 is made up of 16 amino acids.

The genes are TRBV28 and TRBJ2-3, with D possibly being TRBD2 (6 bases). CDR3 length: 17 residues. CDR1 is MDHEN and CDR2 is SYDVKM in the germline V gene. V lost 3 bases, J lost 6 bases, and 22 bases lay in between. This chain's CDR3 is CASSFVGGGGRRDTQYF. The DNA of the CDR3 is TGTGCCAGCAGTTTTGTCGGCGGTGGAGGGAGACGTGATACGCAGTATTTT.

The chain is built from TRBV28 and TRBJ1-4; weak D call: TRBD1 (5 bases). Germline V gene lookup returns CDR1 MDHEN and CDR2 SYDVKM. This CDR3 has 13 amino acids. V lost 10 bases and J 7 bases, leaving 16 bases between the germline ends. The CDR3 region is CATVENGGEKLFF. The CDR3 DNA sequence: TGTGCCACCGTTGAGAACGGGGGTGAAAAACTGTTTTTT.

The chain joins TRBV5-1 to TRBJ2-4, with D unresolved. The better agreement between TRBJ2-5 and the DNA end casts doubt on the J call. Germline CDR1 SGHRS, CDR2 YFSETQ. The CDR3 loop spans 14 amino acids. This CDR3 reads CASSLGSPSETQYF. The CDR3 DNA sequence: TGCGCCAGCAGCTTGGGATCCCCCTCTGAGACCCAGTACTTC.

The V call is TRBV27, the J call TRBJ2-5, with TRBD2 matching over 7 bases. The length of the CDR3 is 14 residues. Germline V gene lookup returns CDR1 MNHEY and CDR2 SMNVEV (reference sequence). Germline trimming cut 6 bases from V and 1 base from J; bases unmatched to any gene: 5. Here the CDR3 reads CASRPLAAQETQYF. The CDR3 DNA reads TGTGCCAGCAGGCCCCTAGCGGCCCAAGAGACCCAGTACTTC.

In its sample, this clonotype was seen a few times. The rearrangement uses TRBV7-8 and TRBJ2-1, with D unresolved. V was shortened by 0 bases and J by 0 bases, with 12 bases between the two germline ends. The germline V gene has CDR1 SGHVS and CDR2 FQNEAQ. CDR3 length: 17 amino acids. CDR3 DNA sequence: TGTGCCAGCAGCTTAGCGGGTACGACAAGCTCCTACAATGAGCAGTTCTTC. This translates into CASSLAGTTSSYNEQFF.

The genes are TRBV7-9 and TRBJ1-2; maybe TRBD1 (6 bases). The CDR3 length is 16 residues. The germline V gene encodes CDR1 SEHNR and CDR2 FQNEAQ (reference sequence). The V gene lost 5 bases and the J gene lost 0 bases, with 16 bases spanning the gap. CDR3 amino acids: CASSPRTDYTNYGYTF. The CDR3 bases are TGTGCCAGCAGCCCCCGGACAGACTATACTAACTATGGCTACACCTTC.

The CDR3 DNA reads as TGTGCCAGCAGCCTCGGACTAGCGGGAGTAGGAGGGCAAGAGACCCAGTACTTC. Its protein is CASSLGLAGVGGQETQYF. This chain connects TRBV7-2 to TRBJ2-5; 13 nucleotides match TRBD2. The trim removed 5 bases at V and 2 bases at J, leaving 11 bases unmatched. The germline V gene has CDR1 SGHTA and CDR2 FQGNSA. The CDR3 loop spans 18 amino acids. Full variable domain (outside the CDR3, taken from reference TRBV7-2 and TRBJ2-5): GAGVSQSPSNKVTEKGKDVELRCDPISGHTALYWYRQSLGQGLEFLIYFQGNSAPDKSGLPSDRFSAERTGGSVSTLTIQRTQQEDSAVYLCASSLGLAGVGGQETQYFGPGTRLLVL.

The chain joins TRBV4-2 to TRBJ1-2; 8 bases are a match to TRBD1. This CDR3 comprises 16 residues. J gave up 4 bases and V 0 bases, and 7 bases lay outside the gene matches. Germline CDR1 is LGHNA and CDR2 is YNFKEQ. CDR3 nucleotide sequence: TGTGCCAGCAGCCAAGATGGGTTTGACAGGGGCTATGGCTACACCTTC. Amino acids: CASSQDGFDRGYGYTF.

The V gene is TRBV20-1, the J gene TRBJ2-1, with 7 positions matching TRBD2. Germline values: CDR1 DFQATT, CDR2 SNEGSKA (reference sequence). This CDR3 is built from 14 residues. Losses at the gene ends were 3 bases for V and 2 bases for J; bases not matched to a gene: 4. The CDR3, as DNA: TGCAGTGCTAGTTCAGCGGGGACCTACAATGAGCAGTTCTTC. Translated: CSASSAGTYNEQFF.

V usage is TRBV28 and J usage is TRBJ1-1, with D hard to call. The CDR3 consists of 14 residues. The germline CDR1 and CDR2 sequences are MDHEN and SYDVKM. V was pared by 5 bases and J by 1 base, with 11 bases between. The CDR3 DNA is TGTGCCAGCAGTCCCCCGGCAGGGAACACTGAAGCTTTCTTT. Protein sequence: CASSPPAGNTEAFF.